What follows describes a single TCR beta chain. Its specificity is not known. Assay: immunoSEQ multiplex PCR; the TCRdb copy retains only in-frame clones and omits some. The data hold roughly 75,000 clones, with around 91% observed a single time. V was trimmed by 0 bases and J by 4 bases, leaving 14 bases between them. This CDR3 region has 17 residues. From germline, CDR1 is SGHRS and CDR2 YFSETQ. These data originate in a study of OX40 agonist ivuxolimab in advanced cancers. Study background: Six ivuxolimab dose levels, 0.01 to 10 mg/kg, were given intravenously every 2 weeks. Subjects had a mean age of roughly 60 years, with a range of about 23 to 79; just over 80% were male.

General study results and limits: Expansion of clones was among the lowest in partial responders at 0.1-3.0 mg/kg.

The chain is built from TRBV5-1 and TRBJ1-6, with D unclear. The sequence derives from an adult with an advanced solid tumor such as melanoma, head and neck, liver or kidney cancer. Here the sequenced sample was CD4+ or CD8+ T cells sorted from blood, taken in a trial of the OX40 agonist ivuxolimab. The CDR3 loop reads CASSLDGLRRYNSPLHF. CDR3 bases: TGCGCCAGCAGCTTGGATGGGCTCCGGAGATATAATTCACCCCTCCACTTT.